This TCR beta chain was obtained from a study of blood T cell repertoires in COVID-19. Assay used: immunoSEQ multiplex PCR; TCRdb lists only in-frame clones, some missing. Of some 140,000 clones listed, around 83% are singletons. The TCR was taken from a young man who had recovered from COVID-19. The sample taken for sequencing was PBMCs or T cells enriched from blood (not recorded which).

The chain's CDR3 is CASRAGTGSSYEQYF. CDR3 DNA sequence: TGTGCCAGCAGGGCCGGGACAGGGAGCTCCTACGAGCAGTACTTC. The chain recombines TRBV6-5 with TRBJ2-7, with 9 nucleotides matching TRBD1. This CDR3 contains 15 residues. CDR1 is MNHEY, CDR2 SVGAGI, per germline. V lost 6 bases, J lost 0 bases, and 6 bases stayed unmatched.